The 28 T cell receptor beta chains presented below share a single source sample, sequenced in a study of T-cell memory formation after mild COVID-19. Each CDR3 protein is one row after TCRdb ran MiXCR on the 5' RACE reads. The data hold roughly 190,000 distinct CDR3 sequences, with about 11% observed a single time. The specimen sequenced was PBMCs or a T cell subset sorted from them (not recorded which). These TCRs come from a young man who had mild COVID-19 (a few samples of this study predate the infection). Cell type and time point are not known.

The gene calls are TRBV7-6 and TRBJ1-5, with D perhaps TRBD1 (5 bases). The CDR3 runs 15 residues. Germline CDR1 is SGHVS and CDR2 is FNYEAQ. Between the trimmed V and J ends, which lost 2 bases and 4 bases, there was a span of 12 bases. The DNA of the CDR3 is TGTGCCAGCAGCTTATCAGGGTTGGGAAATCAGCCCCAGCATTTT. The encoded protein is CASSLSGLGNQPQHF. Full variable domain (missing parts from reference TRBV7-6 and TRBJ1-5): GAGVSQSPRYKVTKRGQDVALRCDPISGHVSLYWYRQALGQGPEFLTYFNYEAQQDKSGLPNDRFSAERPEGSISTLTIQRTEQRDSAMYRCASSLSGLGNQPQHFGDGTRLSIL.

This chain connects TRBV5-1 to TRBJ1-3; no clear D. The CDR3 has 16 amino acids. Germline CDR1 reads SGHRS; CDR2 reads YFSETQ. The germline V and J ends were trimmed by 0 bases and 2 bases, with 12 bases remaining between them. In DNA, the CDR3 is TGCGCCAGCAGCTTGGAGATCGCCGGTACTGGAAACACCATATATTTT. Its translation: CASSLEIAGTGNTIYF. The full variable domain, with the rest looked up from reference TRBV5-1 and TRBJ1-3, is KAGVTQTPRYLIKTRGQQVTLSCSPISGHRSVSWYQQTPGQGLQFLFEYFSETQRNKGNFPGRFSGRQFSNSRSEMNVSTLELGDSALYLCASSLEIAGTGNTIYFGEGSWLTVV.

The chain links TRBV7-2 to TRBJ1-5; D is unresolved. The CDR3 consists of 16 residues. Trimming removed 0 bases at V and 3 bases at J, with 12 bases between. In germline, CDR1 is SGHTA, CDR2 FQGNSA. The CDR3 loop reads CASSLALGRFNQPQHF. CDR3 in DNA: TGTGCCAGCAGCTTAGCGCTAGGACGGTTCAATCAGCCCCAGCATTTT.

This clonotype was recorded at least ten times. This chain links TRBV5-1 with TRBJ2-7; D is undetermined. The V gene's germline CDR1 is SGHRS and CDR2 YFSETQ. The CDR3 runs to 14 residues. V was clipped by 4 bases and J by 1 base, with 12 bases between them. The CDR3 reads CASSLGDASYEQYF. In DNA, the CDR3 is TGCGCCAGCAGCCTTGGAGACGCGTCCTACGAGCAGTACTTC. Full variable domain (remainder filled in from reference TRBV5-1 and TRBJ2-7): KAGVTQTPRYLIKTRGQQVTLSCSPISGHRSVSWYQQTPGQGLQFLFEYFSETQRNKGNFPGRFSGRQFSNSRSEMNVSTLELGDSALYLCASSLGDASYEQYFGPGTRLTVT.

This chain's CDR3 is CASSLLTQPSYEQYV. The CDR3 nucleotides are TGTGCCAGCAGCTTGTTAACCCAGCCCTCCTACGAGCAGTACGTC. This chain links TRBV5-5 with TRBJ2-7; no definite D call. Germline values: CDR1 SGHKS, CDR2 YYEKEE (reference sequence). This CDR3 has 15 residues. V was trimmed by 1 base and J by 0 bases, leaving 11 bases between them.

V gene TRBV7-2 combines with J gene TRBJ2-1, with D hard to call. Germline-derived CDR1 and CDR2 are SGHTA and FQGNSA. V lost 7 bases and J 3 bases, leaving 13 bases between the germline ends. The CDR3 sequence is 14 residues long. The CDR3 bases are TGTGCCAGCAAGGTCGGGCAGGACTACAATGAGCAGTTCTTC. Amino acid sequence: CASKVGQDYNEQFF.

CDR3 region: CASSPGQLNTGELFF. The CDR3 DNA sequence: TGTGCCAGCAGCCCGGGACAACTAAACACCGGGGAGCTGTTTTTT. The V gene is TRBV5-4, the J gene TRBJ2-2; TRBD1 is a possible D gene (6 bases). V was trimmed by 4 bases and J by 2 bases, leaving 12 bases between them. Germline V gene sequence: CDR1 SGHNT, CDR2 YYREEE (reference sequence). The CDR3 totals 15 residues.

This clonotype occurred a few times. This rearrangement joins TRBV5-1 to TRBJ2-7; 7 bases align to TRBD2. The V gene end was trimmed by 0 bases and the J gene end by 3 bases; junction bases not matched to a gene: 9. This CDR3 contains 16 residues. Germline V gene lookup returns CDR1 SGHRS and CDR2 YFSETQ. The CDR3: CASSLGWGSGDYEQYF. Written as DNA, the CDR3 is TGCGCCAGCAGCTTGGGGTGGGGCAGCGGGGACTACGAGCAGTACTTC.

The CDR3 DNA reads as TGCGCCAGCAGCTTGGCTGGTGGACAGGGGGTTGAAAAACTGTTTTTT. Protein product: CASSLAGGQGVEKLFF. The chain uses TRBV5-1 and TRBJ1-4, with 10 bases identical to TRBD1. Per the germline V gene, CDR1 is SGHRS and CDR2 is YFSETQ. The CDR3 is made up of 16 amino acids. J lost 7 bases, V lost 0 bases, and 6 bases had no gene match.

This sequence joins TRBV7-8 and TRBJ1-6; TRBD1 aligns across 8 bases. The CDR3 has 14 residues. CDR1 is SGHVS and CDR2 is FQNEAQ in the germline V gene. The V segment lost 4 bases and the J segment 9 bases; nucleotides outside the gene matches: 5. The CDR3 is CASSSGQGFSPLHF. In DNA, the CDR3 is TGTGCCAGCAGCTCCGGACAGGGTTTTTCACCCCTCCACTTT.

This clonotype has at least ten counts. The CDR3 sequence is CASSAGPAMADTQYF. The CDR3 nucleotides read TGTGCCAGCAGCGCGGGACCAGCGATGGCAGATACGCAGTATTTT. This chain uses TRBV9 with TRBJ2-3; the D call may be TRBD1 or TRBD2 (5 bases each). Germline CDR1 SGDLS, CDR2 YYNGEE. The V end was cut by 3 bases, the J end by 4 bases, with 15 bases between. There are 15 residues in the CDR3. The variable domain in full, completed from reference TRBV9 and TRBJ2-3, reads DSGVTQTPKHLITATGQRVTLRCSPRSGDLSVYWYQQSLDQGLQFLIQYYNGEERAKGNILERFSAQQFPDLHSELNLSSLELGDSALYFCASSAGPAMADTQYFGPGTRLTVL.

There are a few counts of this clonotype. The chain links TRBV7-8 to TRBJ2-3; a weak D match, TRBD2 (5 bases). The CDR3 is 14 residues long. The V and J ends lost 6 bases and 0 bases respectively, with 10 bases between them. CDR1 is SGHVS, CDR2 FQNEAQ, per germline. The CDR3, as DNA: TGTGCCAGCAGGGACTTGTGGAGCACAGATACGCAGTATTTT. Protein: CASRDLWSTDTQYF.

A few counts support this clonotype. The chain combines TRBV7-2 with TRBJ2-7, with D maybe TRBD2 (6 bases). The V gene lost 6 bases and the J gene lost 3 bases, with 18 bases spanning the gap. Germline loops: CDR1 SGHTA, CDR2 FQGNSA. The CDR3 runs 15 residues. CDR3 region: CASSTLAGYNYEQYF. The CDR3, as DNA: TGTGCCAGCAGTACTTTGGCGGGGTATAACTACGAGCAGTACTTC.

This clonotype was counted a few times. The V gene is TRBV20-1, the J gene TRBJ2-7; no definite D call. The germline V and J ends were trimmed by 0 bases and 3 bases, with 12 bases remaining between them. Germline loops: CDR1 DFQATT, CDR2 SNEGSKA (reference sequence). The CDR3 is 14 amino acids. CDR3 loop: CSARDLRALYEQYF. The CDR3 DNA follows: TGCAGTGCTAGAGATCTTCGGGCCCTCTACGAGCAGTACTTC.

The chain links TRBV7-2 to TRBJ2-5; 7 bases fit TRBD2. CDR1 and CDR2 (germline): SGHTA, FQGNSA. V dropped 6 bases and J dropped 1; count of bases not matched to a gene: 8. The CDR3 sequence is 15 residues long. The CDR3 nucleotides are TGTGCCAGCAGAGGCATAGCGGGCCTCCAAGAGACCCAGTACTTC. Translating it yields CASRGIAGLQETQYF.

This clonotype appeared many times. The V and J genes are TRBV5-1 and TRBJ2-5, with TRBD2 matching 13 bases. The CDR3 consists of 16 residues. Germline lookup yields CDR1 SGHRS and CDR2 YFSETQ. V trimming: 4 bases; J trimming: 1 base; junction bases outside the gene matches: 4. In DNA form, the CDR3 reads TGCGCCAGCAGCCCCGGGACTAGCGGGGCCCAAGAGACCCAGTACTTC. It codes for CASSPGTSGAQETQYF.

The sample holds a few counts of this clonotype. This chain uses TRBV5-1 with TRBJ1-4; no definite D call. V lost 2 bases to trimming and J lost 3 bases, with 11 bases between them. The germline gives CDR1 SGHRS, CDR2 YFSETQ. The CDR3 consists of 15 residues. The CDR3 DNA reads as TGCGCCAGCAGCTTAGACGCCGCCTCTAATGAAAAACTGTTTTTT. Residues: CASSLDAASNEKLFF.

This clonotype was recorded many times. The V call is TRBV5-1, the J call TRBJ2-3; unclear D gene. Germline V gene lookup returns CDR1 SGHRS and CDR2 YFSETQ. CDR3 size: 11 residues. Between the trimmed V and J ends, which lost 0 bases and 6 bases, there was a span of 2 bases. Written as DNA, the CDR3 is TGCGCCAGCAGCTTGGATGATACGCAGTATTTT. Encoded protein: CASSLDDTQYF.

In this sample, this clonotype turned up many times. This chain's CDR3 is CASSQEETSGGYQETQYF. The CDR3 DNA is TGTGCCAGCAGCCAAGAGGAGACTAGCGGGGGGTACCAAGAGACCCAGTACTTC. V gene TRBV4-2 combines with J gene TRBJ2-5; 13 bases are shared with TRBD2. CDR1 and CDR2 (germline): LGHNA, YNFKEQ. The V gene end was trimmed by 0 bases and the J gene end by 0 bases; junction bases not matched to a gene: 4. CDR3 length equals 18 residues.

V gene TRBV7-9 combines with J gene TRBJ2-5; weak D call: TRBD2 (6 bases). Germline V CDR1 and CDR2: SEHNR, FQNEAQ (reference sequence). V dropped 2 bases and J dropped 5 bases, with 12 bases sitting between them. The CDR3 length is 14 residues. In DNA, the CDR3 is TGTGCCAGCAGCTTACTCGGGACTGTTGAGACCCAGTACTTC. Residues: CASSLLGTVETQYF. Variable domain in full (rest from reference TRBV7-9 and TRBJ2-5): DTGVSQNPRHKITKRGQNVTFRCDPISEHNRLYWYRQTLGQGPEFLTYFQNEAQLEKSRLLSDRFSAERPKGSFSTLEIQRTEQGDSAMYLCASSLLGTVETQYFGPGTRLLVL.

This clonotype has just a few counts. The V gene is TRBV3-1, the J gene TRBJ2-2; D might be TRBD2 (5 bases). This CDR3 is 14 amino acids long. CDR1 and CDR2 (germline): LGHDT, YNNKEL (reference sequence). V dropped 4 bases and J dropped 4 bases, with 10 bases sitting between them. Here the CDR3 DNA reads TGTGCCAGCAGCCGGACTGAAGGCACCGGGGAGCTGTTTTTT. Translating it yields CASSRTEGTGELFF.

V gene TRBV20-1 combines with J gene TRBJ2-7; TRBD1 agrees at 11 bases. After removal of 1 base from V and 2 bases from J, the junction contained 1 base not matched to a gene. Germline V gene sequence: CDR1 DFQATT, CDR2 SNEGSKA (reference sequence). The CDR3 loop spans 14 amino acids. CDR3: CSARGDRGTYEQYF. The CDR3 region has the DNA TGCAGTGCTAGAGGGGACAGGGGGACCTACGAGCAGTACTTC.

This clonotype was observed a handful of times. The chain combines TRBV4-1 with TRBJ2-4, with TRBD2 matching 7 bases. This CDR3 has 17 residues. Trimming removed 1 base from V and 1 base from J; junction bases left unmatched: 7. Germline values: CDR1 MGHRA, CDR2 YSYEKL. CDR3 sequence: CASSQVLGGTAKNIQYF. The CDR3, as DNA: TGCGCCAGCAGCCAAGTATTGGGGGGGACCGCCAAAAACATTCAGTACTTC.

The rearrangement joins TRBV9 to TRBJ1-6; D possibly corresponds to TRBD1 (6 bases). V lost 4 bases, J lost 6 bases, and 17 bases lay in between. Germline V gives CDR1 SGDLS, CDR2 YYNGEE. This CDR3 is 16 amino acids long. The CDR3 DNA reads as TGTGCCAGCAGCTCACAGGGTCTCGGTAGTAATTCACCCCTCCACTTT. It codes for CASSSQGLGSNSPLHF.

Only a few counts were recorded for this clonotype. The rearrangement joins TRBV6-2 or TRBV6-3 to TRBJ1-1, with 9 bases identical to TRBD1. CDR3 length: 15 amino acids. Germline V gene sequence: CDR1 MNHEY, CDR2 SVGEGT. The V segment lost 4 bases and the J segment 6 bases; nucleotides outside the gene matches: 9. In DNA form, the CDR3 reads TGTGCCAGCAGTTCGGGGGGGACAGGGAGCGCTGAAGCTTTCTTT. This gives the protein CASSSGGTGSAEAFF.

Only a few counts were recorded for this clonotype. The gene calls are TRBV2 and TRBJ2-5, with D perhaps assigned TRBD1 or TRBD2 (5 bases each). This CDR3 region has 12 residues. Trimming cost V 8 bases and J 6 bases, with 13 bases left between them. Germline V lookup: CDR1 SNHLY, CDR2 FYNNEI. This chain's CDR3 is CASGDLQQTQYF. CDR3 in DNA: TGTGCCAGCGGGGACCTTCAGCAGACCCAGTACTTC.

The chain carries TRBV6-5 and TRBJ2-7, with 7 bases matching TRBD2. The junction had 4 bases not matched to a gene; V was cut back by 2 bases and J by 3 bases. The CDR3 spans 14 residues. Looked up from germline, CDR1 is MNHEY and CDR2 is SVGAGI. The CDR3 nucleotides are TGTGCCAGCAGTTACGCGGGGGACCACTACGAGCAGTACTTC. It translates to CASSYAGDHYEQYF.

This clonotype was detected ten times or more. The chain couples TRBV5-1 to TRBJ2-5; no clear D. Trimming pared 5 bases from V and 1 base from J, leaving 12 bases between. Germline V CDR1 and CDR2: SGHRS, YFSETQ. The CDR3 runs to 14 residues. CDR3 amino acids: CASSGRNIQETQYF. DNA for the CDR3: TGCGCCAGCAGTGGACGGAACATCCAAGAGACCCAGTACTTC.